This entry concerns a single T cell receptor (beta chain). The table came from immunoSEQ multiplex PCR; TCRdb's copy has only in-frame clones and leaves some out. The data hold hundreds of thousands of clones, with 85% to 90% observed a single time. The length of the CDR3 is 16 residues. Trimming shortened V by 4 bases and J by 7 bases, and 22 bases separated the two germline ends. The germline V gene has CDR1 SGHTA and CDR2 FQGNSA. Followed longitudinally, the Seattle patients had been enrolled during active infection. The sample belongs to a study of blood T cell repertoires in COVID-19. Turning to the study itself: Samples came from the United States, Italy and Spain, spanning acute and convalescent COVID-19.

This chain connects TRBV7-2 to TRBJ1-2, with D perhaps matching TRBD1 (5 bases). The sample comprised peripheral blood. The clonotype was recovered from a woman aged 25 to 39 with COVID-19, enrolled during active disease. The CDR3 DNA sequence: TGTGCCAGCAGCTCCCATGACAGTTCCGTCGGTAGTGGCTACACCTTC. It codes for CASSSHDSSVGSGYTF. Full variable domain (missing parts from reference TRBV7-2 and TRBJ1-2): GAGVSQSPSNKVTEKGKDVELRCDPISGHTALYWYRQSLGQGLEFLIYFQGNSAPDKSGLPSDRFSAERTGGSVSTLTIQRTQQEDSAVYLCASSSHDSSVGSGYTFGSGTRLTVV.